The entry below describes one T cell receptor (beta chain). Germline is not matched at one junction end, which may reflect a read error. The germline CDR1 and CDR2 sequences are DFQATT and SNEGSKA (reference sequence). This CDR3 comprises 16 residues. MiXCR, applied by TCRdb to the 5' RACE reads, yields one record per CDR3 protein. This sample has 50,000 to 70,000 distinct CDR3 sequences, with around 20% found just once. The sorted Tregs were CD4+CD25+CD127-/low cells. This chain connects TRBV20-1 to TRBJ2-6; a possible D gene is TRBD1 (5 bases). Sequenced sample: tumor-infiltrating Tregs sorted from the breast tumor. The sequence was obtained from a female donor with breast cancer. As DNA, the CDR3 is TGCAGTGCTAGCGGGTCCCCCCTCTCTGGGGCCAACGTCCAGACTTTC. Encoded protein: CSASGSPLSGANVQTF.